Below, 23 T cell receptor beta chains from the same sample are listed, as sequenced in a study of cytomegalovirus exposure and HLA in healthy donors. 60 Vbeta and 13 Jbeta primers were used in PCR. Using immunoSEQ multiplex PCR, the repertoire was profiled, and TCRdb retains in-frame clones only, with some absent. The table has about 57,000 clones, around 85% seen once. Material: PBMCs. Receptors originate from a woman in her twenties or thirties in good health and CMV-seronegative.

On this clone: At one boundary the junction diverges from the germline segment, which might be a read error. The chain couples TRBV7-2 to TRBJ1-2; no definite D call. From germline, CDR1 is SGHTA and CDR2 FQGNSA. CDR3 size: 13 residues. The CDR3 spells CASSSGEDYVYTF. CDR3 sequence (DNA): TGTGCCAGCAGCTCCGGGGAGGACTATGTCTACACCTTC.

The rearrangement uses TRBV2 and TRBJ1-2; D is unresolved. With 8 bases removed from V and 1 base from J, the gap between germline ends came to 8 bases. This CDR3 spans 12 amino acids. CDR1 and CDR2 from the germline V gene are SNHLY and FYNNEI. CDR3 loop: CASHASNYGYTF. CDR3 in DNA: TGTGCCAGCCACGCCAGTAACTATGGCTACACCTTC.

The chain uses TRBV10-2 and TRBJ1-6; tentatively, D is TRBD1 (6 bases). CDR3 length: 15 residues. Trimming pared 8 bases from V and 7 bases from J, leaving 18 bases between. The germline V gene has CDR1 WSHSY and CDR2 SAAADI. The CDR3 nucleotides are TGCGCCAGCCAAACAGGGAGCCAAAAAAATTCACCCCTCCACTTT. Protein product: CASQTGSQKNSPLHF.

This clone was seen a few times. The chain couples TRBV5-5 to TRBJ2-1, with D possibly matching TRBD1 (5 bases). V lost 5 bases to trimming and J lost 3 bases, with 15 bases between them. Germline CDR1 is SGHKS and CDR2 is YYEKEE (reference sequence). This CDR3 is 15 amino acids long. CDR3 coding DNA: TGTGCCAGCAGACCCCAGGGAAATAACTACAATGAGCAGTTCTTC. Encoded protein: CASRPQGNNYNEQFF.

J is TRBJ1-6 and V is TRBV7-2, with TRBD1 matching 8 bases. With V trimmed by 1 base and J by 10 bases, 9 bases remained unmatched. The CDR3 has 16 amino acids. CDR1 is SGHTA, CDR2 FQGNSA, per germline. The CDR3 loop is CASSLGRTGKGSPLHF. In DNA, the CDR3 is TGTGCCAGCAGCTTAGGACGGACAGGGAAGGGATCACCCCTCCACTTT.

This rearrangement joins TRBV7-9 to TRBJ2-3; D is undetermined. The V gene's germline CDR1 is SEHNR and CDR2 FQNEAQ (reference sequence). Trimming shortened V by 5 bases and J by 3 bases, and 3 bases separated the two germline ends. The CDR3 is 11 residues long. This chain's CDR3 is CASSVTDTQYF. The CDR3 DNA is TGTGCCAGCAGCGTAACAGATACGCAGTATTTT.

This chain joins TRBV2 and TRBJ1-4; the match to TRBD1 covers 7 bases. J was trimmed by 3 bases and V by 6 bases; bases with no gene match: 4. The CDR3 contains 14 residues. CDR1 is SNHLY, CDR2 FYNNEI, per germline. CDR3 in DNA: TGTGCCAGCAGCGACAGGGTTCCTAATGAAAAACTGTTTTTT. It specifies CASSDRVPNEKLFF.

The chain combines TRBV19 with TRBJ1-5, with no clear D. Trimming shortened V by 8 bases and J by 7 bases, and 12 bases separated the two germline ends. CDR1 and CDR2 (germline): LNHDA, SQIVND (reference sequence). This CDR3 region has 12 residues. CDR3 sequence reads: CASAFPPQPQHF. CDR3 in DNA: TGTGCCAGTGCGTTCCCTCCCCAGCCCCAGCATTTT.

The J gene is TRBJ2-3, the V gene TRBV29-1, with 8 bases lining up with TRBD2. Germline values: CDR1 SQVTM, CDR2 ANQGSEA. J was trimmed by 2 bases and V by 4 bases; bases with no gene match: 5. This CDR3 is 14 amino acids long. CDR3 in amino acids: CSVVLAELTDTQYF. CDR3 DNA: TGCAGCGTTGTACTAGCGGAACTCACAGATACGCAGTATTTT.

This clone has more than one count but fewer than ten. The CDR3 DNA reads as TGTGCCTGGAGCCCTCCGGGAGTACCGGAAGCTTTCTTT. The encoded protein is CAWSPPGVPEAFF. The rearrangement joins TRBV30 to TRBJ1-1; D gene uncertain. The CDR3 is 13 residues long. Germline V gene sequence: CDR1 GTSNPN, CDR2 SVGIG (reference sequence). V was clipped by 3 bases and J by 8 bases, with 16 bases between them.

This chain connects TRBV6-5 to TRBJ2-2; D is uncertain. The germline V gene has CDR1 MNHEY and CDR2 SVGAGI. This CDR3 is built from 14 residues. Trimming took 6 bases from V and 4 from J, leaving 12 bases between them. CDR3 in amino acids: CASSLDGFTGELFF. CDR3 nucleotide sequence: TGTGCCAGCAGCCTTGACGGGTTCACCGGGGAGCTGTTTTTT.

The rearrangement links TRBV7-2 to TRBJ2-5, with a possible D match to TRBD1 (6 bases). The germline V gene encodes CDR1 SGHTA and CDR2 FQGNSA. The CDR3 totals 15 residues. Trimming removed 4 bases from V and 1 base from J, with 13 bases in between. The CDR3 coding sequence is TGTGCCAGCAGCTACCCCACAGGGTTCCAAGAGACCCAGTACTTC. As protein: CASSYPTGFQETQYF.

This rearrangement joins TRBV7-9 to TRBJ2-5; 7 nucleotides align to TRBD2. The germline gives CDR1 SEHNR, CDR2 FQNEAQ (reference sequence). The CDR3 extends over 15 amino acids. V was clipped by 5 bases and J by 1 base; unmatched bases: 7. The CDR3 sequence: CASSQNGGVQETQYF. Here the CDR3 DNA reads TGTGCCAGCAGCCAGAATGGGGGGGTCCAAGAGACCCAGTACTTC. The full variable domain, rest sourced from reference TRBV7-9 and TRBJ2-5, is DTGVSQNPRHKITKRGQNVTFRCDPISEHNRLYWYRQTLGQGPEFLTYFQNEAQLEKSRLLSDRFSAERPKGSFSTLEIQRTEQGDSAMYLCASSQNGGVQETQYFGPGTRLLVL.

This clone was detected once. V and J are TRBV4-2 and TRBJ1-5; D call uncertain. The CDR3 is 16 residues long. Deletions cut 0 bases from V and 6 bases from J, with 15 bases between. Germline V CDR1 and CDR2: LGHNA, YNFKEQ. This CDR3 is CASSQDRTQPGQPQHF. The CDR3 nucleotides are TGTGCCAGCAGCCAAGATAGAACTCAGCCAGGTCAGCCCCAGCATTTT.

The chain links TRBV29-1 to TRBJ1-3; no clear D. Germline-derived CDR1 and CDR2 are SQVTM and ANQGSEA. This CDR3 is built from 15 residues. V was clipped by 0 bases and J by 7 bases, with 16 bases between them. The CDR3 sequence is CSVEDVSLGENTIYF. CDR3 nucleotides: TGCAGCGTTGAAGACGTCAGCCTTGGGGAGAACACCATATATTTT.

Written as DNA, the CDR3 is TGTGCCAGCTCCCCAGGCCAGGAACCGAACACTGAAGCTTTCTTT. Translated: CASSPGQEPNTEAFF. V and J are TRBV18 and TRBJ1-1; no definite D call. This CDR3 has 15 amino acids. Trimming shortened V by 6 bases and J by 1 base, and 15 bases separated the two germline ends. Germline CDR1 is KGHSH and CDR2 is LQKENI.

This clone was observed a single time. V and J are TRBV10-3 and TRBJ1-1; TRBD1 aligns across 8 bases. Germline CDR1 ENHRY, CDR2 SYGVKD. There are 13 residues in the CDR3. V dropped 6 bases and J dropped 4; count of bases not matched to a gene: 4. This CDR3 is CAISLTGATEAFF. CDR3 bases: TGTGCCATCAGCCTGACAGGGGCCACTGAAGCTTTCTTT.

The chain recombines TRBV7-2 with TRBJ2-3, with unresolved D. Trimming cost V 1 base and J 0 bases, with 11 bases left between them. The CDR3 runs 16 residues. The germline gives CDR1 SGHTA, CDR2 FQGNSA. The CDR3 region has the DNA TGTGCCAGCAGCTTAGGGATCGAACAGAGCACAGATACGCAGTATTTT. Translation: CASSLGIEQSTDTQYF.

This clone showed up just once. The chain uses TRBV7-2 and TRBJ1-1, with D possibly being TRBD1 (6 bases). With 5 bases removed from V and 7 bases from J, the gap between germline ends came to 14 bases. This CDR3 has 13 residues. Germline CDR1 reads SGHTA; CDR2 reads FQGNSA. The CDR3: CASSHRDNFEAFF. Here the CDR3 DNA reads TGTGCCAGCAGCCATCGGGACAACTTTGAAGCTTTCTTT. Looking up the rest from reference TRBV7-2 and TRBJ1-1 gives the full variable domain: GAGVSQSPSNKVTEKGKDVELRCDPISGHTALYWYRQSLGQGLEFLIYFQGNSAPDKSGLPSDRFSAERTGGSVSTLTIQRTQQEDSAVYLCASSHRDNFEAFFGQGTRLTVV.

The V gene is TRBV4-1, the J gene TRBJ1-1, with D hard to call. V was shortened by 1 base and J by 0 bases, with 9 bases between the two germline ends. Looked up from germline, CDR1 is MGHRA and CDR2 is YSYEKL. This CDR3 is 15 amino acids long. The CDR3 region has the DNA TGCGCCAGCAGCCAAGCCGGGAGCATGAACACTGAAGCTTTCTTT. Translating it yields CASSQAGSMNTEAFF.

The chain links TRBV27 to TRBJ1-5; the D is unclear. V was clipped by 2 bases and J by 4 bases, with 6 bases between them. Germline values: CDR1 MNHEY, CDR2 SMNVEV (reference sequence). The CDR3 runs to 13 residues. The CDR3 DNA reads TGTGCCAGCAGTTTAAGCCGAAATCAGCCCCAGCATTTT. Its translation: CASSLSRNQPQHF.

This chain uses TRBV18 with TRBJ2-7; D perhaps matches TRBD2 (6 bases). CDR1 is KGHSH, CDR2 LQKENI, per germline. This CDR3 contains 15 residues. The germline V and J ends were trimmed by 6 bases and 3 bases, with 18 bases remaining between them. For the CDR3, the DNA is TGTGCCAGCTCGTTAACTAGCTGGGCAAGCTACGAGCAGTACTTC. It specifies CASSLTSWASYEQYF.

Only one count was recorded for this clone. This CDR3 is CASSLYRANTGELFF. CDR3 DNA sequence: TGCGCCAGCAGCTTGTACAGAGCAAACACCGGGGAGCTGTTTTTT. This chain joins TRBV5-1 and TRBJ2-2; D unresolved. Trimming stripped 1 base from V and 2 bases from J, with 9 bases between. CDR3 length: 15 amino acids. Germline V lookup: CDR1 SGHRS, CDR2 YFSETQ.